The text below deals with one T cell receptor beta chain. Original analysis: It was from reference gene primer amplification that nucleated cell counts were estimated. The repertoire was sequenced with immunoSEQ multiplex PCR; TCRdb's copy has only in-frame clones and lacks some. For V, J and clone size, that table is used; D and trimming come from the DNA. The sample carries 21,000 or so clones, 80% to 90% recorded once. This sample is part of a study of blood T cell repertoires in COVID-19. Study as a whole: Some COVID-19 samples were acute and others convalescent; all came from the United States, Italy and Spain. PBMCs, B-cell-depleted T cells, or T cells provided the cDNA or gDNA that made up the material.

V lost 7 bases to trimming and J lost 5 bases, with 15 bases between them. This CDR3 spans 13 amino acids. This receptor was taken from a human donor in a cohort sampled during active COVID-19. This chain joins TRBV12-3 or TRBV12-4 and TRBJ2-7, with D perhaps TRBD2 (7 bases). Sequences were obtained from peripheral blood. The CDR3 DNA reads as TGTGCCAGCACCTACGGAGGGGGGGACGAGCAGTACTTC. The encoded protein is CASTYGGGDEQYF.